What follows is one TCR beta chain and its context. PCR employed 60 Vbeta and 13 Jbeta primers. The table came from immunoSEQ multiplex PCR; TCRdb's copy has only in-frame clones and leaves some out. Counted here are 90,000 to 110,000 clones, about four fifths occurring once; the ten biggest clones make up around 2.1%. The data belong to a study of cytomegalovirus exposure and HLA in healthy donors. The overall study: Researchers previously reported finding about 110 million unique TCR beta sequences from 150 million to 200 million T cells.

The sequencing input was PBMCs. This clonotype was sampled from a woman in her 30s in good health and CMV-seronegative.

CDR3 nucleotide sequence: TGTGCCAGCAGCCCGGGGGGGAGAGGGAGAGTGGGCTACGAGCAGTACTTC. Protein sequence: CASSPGGRGRVGYEQYF. V and J are TRBV5-6 and TRBJ2-7; 8 nucleotides align to TRBD2. This CDR3 has 17 amino acids. V trimming: 4 bases; J trimming: 3 bases; junction bases outside the gene matches: 15. Germline loops: CDR1 SGHDT, CDR2 YYEEEE.